Listed here are 18 T cell receptor beta chains from one sample, sequenced in a study of PD-1 blockade in classical Hodgkin lymphoma. Every patient experienced relapse after autologous stem cell transplantation, and brentuximab vedotin exposure varied. Magnetic negative selection was used to purify CD4+ T cells from thawed PBMCs. TCRdb's copy holds only in-frame clones and misses some; the assay was immunoSEQ multiplex PCR. The sample lists 31,000 or so clones, over 75% seen once, with about 2.3% in the top ten. Sequencing was performed on CD4+ T cells from blood, taken at baseline. These receptors all stem from a human donor with classical Hodgkin lymphoma.

The gene calls are TRBV4-2 and TRBJ2-7; 12 nucleotides match TRBD2. This CDR3 spans 19 amino acids. Germline CDR1 LGHNA, CDR2 YNFKEQ. Trimming took 3 bases from V and 2 from J; bases not matched to a gene: 14. The CDR3 sequence: CASSQGTSGPLLTPYEQYF. The CDR3 nucleotides read TGTGCCAGCAGCCAGGGGACTAGCGGGCCCTTACTAACTCCCTACGAGCAGTACTTC.

V gene TRBV27 combines with J gene TRBJ2-1; D ambiguous. The ends were cut back, 6 bases at V and 4 bases at J, with 10 bases in the middle. Germline CDR1 and CDR2: MNHEY and SMNVEV (reference sequence). This CDR3 has 13 residues. The CDR3 nucleotides read TGTGCCAGCAGCCCAACACCATACAATGAGCAGTTCTTC. Residues: CASSPTPYNEQFF.

The chain recombines TRBV10-3 with TRBJ1-5; TRBD1 might be the D (6 bases). The germline V gene has CDR1 ENHRY and CDR2 SYGVKD. V shed 8 bases and J shed 7 bases, with 30 bases lying between them. The CDR3 is 18 residues long. The CDR3 coding sequence is TGTGCCATCCGACTGACCGCCCTACTGGGGGGGCTCGAGCAGCCCCAGCATTTT. Amino acids: CAIRLTALLGGLEQPQHF.

This chain uses TRBV18 with TRBJ1-2; D not resolved. Germline CDR1 KGHSH, CDR2 LQKENI. The CDR3 is 14 amino acids. V lost 3 bases, J lost 7 bases, and 15 bases lay in between. In DNA form, the CDR3 reads TGTGCCAGCTCACCCCCCGCGGAGTTCGGTGGCTACACCTTC. Translated: CASSPPAEFGGYTF.

The chain is built from TRBV5-8 and TRBJ2-3; possible D gene TRBD1, 5 bases. V shed 1 base and J shed 3 bases, with 12 bases lying between them. Germline V gene data show CDR1 as SGHTS and CDR2 as YDEGEE. The CDR3 has 15 amino acids. CDR3 sequence: CASSLRLPGTDTQYF. In nucleotides, the CDR3 is TGTGCCAGCAGCTTGAGACTCCCAGGGACAGATACGCAGTATTTT. Full variable domain (remainder filled in from reference TRBV5-8 and TRBJ2-3): EAGVTQSPTHLIKTRGQQATLRCSPISGHTSVYWYQQALGLGLQFLLWYDEGEERNRGNFPPRFSGRQFPNYSSELNVNALELEDSALYLCASSLRLPGTDTQYFGPGTRLTVL.

This chain links TRBV6-1 with TRBJ2-1; 7 bases are shared with TRBD2. CDR1 and CDR2 from the germline V gene are MNHNS and SASEGT. J gave up 6 bases and V 2 bases, and 7 bases lay outside the gene matches. The CDR3 consists of 15 residues. The CDR3 protein is CASSEMWTRPNEQFF. The CDR3 DNA follows: TGTGCCAGCAGTGAAATGTGGACTAGGCCCAATGAGCAGTTCTTC.

The rearrangement links TRBV4-3 to TRBJ2-3, with no clear D. The ends were cut back, 3 bases at V and 4 bases at J, with 8 bases in the middle. The CDR3 runs to 13 residues. Germline CDR1 and CDR2: LGHNA and YSLEER. This CDR3 is CASSQSRPDTQYF. Here the CDR3 DNA reads TGCGCCAGCAGCCAGTCCAGGCCAGATACGCAGTATTTT.

The rearrangement joins TRBV7-2 to TRBJ2-7; 9 nucleotides agree with TRBD2. The CDR3 contains 14 residues. Trimming removed 6 bases from V and 5 bases from J; junction bases left unmatched: 8. Germline values: CDR1 SGHTA, CDR2 FQGNSA. The CDR3 DNA is TGTGCCAGCAGTCTTTGGGCGGGAGGGGACGAGCAGTACTTC. Protein product: CASSLWAGGDEQYF.

This sequence joins TRBV2 and TRBJ2-5; 7 nucleotides agree with TRBD2. The DNA end lines up better with TRBJ2-7; the J call may be wrong. This CDR3 has 17 amino acids. The V gene's germline CDR1 is SNHLY and CDR2 FYNNEI. The CDR3, as DNA: TGTGCCAGCAGTCCCCAGCCCAGCGGGATTAGCTCCTACGAGCAGTACTTC. Translated: CASSPQPSGISSYEQYF.

This clone has a handful of counts. The CDR3 DNA reads as TGTGCCAGTAAAGGGGGACAGGGGGAGGAACAGCCCCAGCATTTT. Its translation is CASKGGQGEEQPQHF. This sequence joins TRBV19 and TRBJ1-5; 11 nucleotides line up with TRBD1. In germline, CDR1 is LNHDA, CDR2 SQIVND (reference sequence). V shed 7 bases, J shed 7 bases, and the junction held 9 bases outside the gene matches. This CDR3 has 15 residues.

This clone showed up just once. The rearrangement joins TRBV27 to TRBJ2-3, with no clear D. This CDR3 region has 11 residues. Trimming shortened V by 3 bases and J by 6 bases, and 4 bases separated the two germline ends. Germline values: CDR1 MNHEY, CDR2 SMNVEV (reference sequence). The CDR3 bases are TGTGCCAGCAGTTTGGGGGATACGCAGTATTTT. Translating gives CASSLGDTQYF.

This clone appeared once. The chain has TRBV7-2 and TRBJ2-3; D is possibly TRBD2 (6 bases). CDR3 length: 16 residues. Trimming took off 4 bases at V and 3 bases at J, with 17 bases between the two ends. From germline, CDR1 is SGHTA and CDR2 FQGNSA. CDR3 in amino acids: CASSSFAGLTTDTQYF. The CDR3 DNA sequence: TGTGCCAGCAGCTCTTTTGCGGGACTTACTACAGATACGCAGTATTTT.

The chain links TRBV5-1 to TRBJ2-3; TRBD2 matches at 8 bases. The CDR3 has 16 amino acids. Looked up from germline, CDR1 is SGHRS and CDR2 is YFSETQ. After removal of 7 bases from V and 3 bases from J, the junction contained 13 bases not matched to a gene. The CDR3 spells CASGRDPGLETDTQYF. The CDR3 DNA reads as TGCGCCAGCGGGCGCGACCCGGGACTAGAAACAGATACGCAGTATTTT.

V usage is TRBV4-1 and J usage is TRBJ1-4, with 10 bases lining up with TRBD1. V lost 0 bases to trimming and J lost 1 base; unmatched junction nucleotides: 8. Germline V gene sequence: CDR1 MGHRA, CDR2 YSYEKL. CDR3 length equals 19 residues. The CDR3 DNA is TGCGCCAGCAGCCAAGATGGGGACAGGGGAAGTGTAACTAATGAAAAACTGTTTTTT. It translates to CASSQDGDRGSVTNEKLFF.

This clone appeared once. This chain links TRBV28 with TRBJ1-2; 8 nucleotides match TRBD1. This CDR3 region has 13 residues. CDR1 and CDR2 from the germline V gene are MDHEN and SYDVKM. Germline trimming cut 5 bases from V and 3 bases from J; bases unmatched to any gene: 2. DNA for the CDR3: TGTGCCAGCAGTCCGGACAGGGACTATGGCTACACCTTC. The encoded protein is CASSPDRDYGYTF.

The gene calls are TRBV30 and TRBJ2-1; D possibly uses TRBD1 or TRBD2 (5 bases each). Germline V lookup: CDR1 GTSNPN, CDR2 SVGIG (reference sequence). Trimming cost V 0 bases and J 2 bases, with 8 bases left between them. CDR3 length: 14 residues. CDR3 bases: TGTGCCTGGAGTGTACTGGGACCCTACAATGAGCAGTTCTTC. Encoded protein: CAWSVLGPYNEQFF. Combining the CDR3 with reference TRBV30 and TRBJ2-1 gives the whole variable domain SQTIHQWPATLVQPVGSPLSLECTVEGTSNPNLYWYRQAAGRGLQLLFYSVGIGQISSEVPQNLSASRPQDRQFILSSKKLLLSDSGFYLCAWSVLGPYNEQFFGPGTRLTVL.

The chain recombines TRBV28 with TRBJ1-2, with a weak D call TRBD1 (6 bases). This CDR3 spans 14 amino acids. V shed 5 bases and J shed 7 bases, with 17 bases lying between them. Germline V gene lookup returns CDR1 MDHEN and CDR2 SYDVKM. In nucleotides, the CDR3 is TGTGCCAGCAGTACAAGCCCACAACAGGGTGGCTACACCTTC. As protein: CASSTSPQQGGYTF.

This chain joins TRBV11-3 and TRBJ2-1; D may be TRBD1 (6 bases). In germline, CDR1 is SGHNT, CDR2 YENEEA. The CDR3 contains 13 residues. The V end lost 9 bases, the J end lost 6 bases, and 15 bases lay between the germline ends. CDR3 sequence: CARRGHYPNEQFF. DNA of the CDR3: TGTGCCAGACGGGGACACTACCCCAATGAGCAGTTCTTC.